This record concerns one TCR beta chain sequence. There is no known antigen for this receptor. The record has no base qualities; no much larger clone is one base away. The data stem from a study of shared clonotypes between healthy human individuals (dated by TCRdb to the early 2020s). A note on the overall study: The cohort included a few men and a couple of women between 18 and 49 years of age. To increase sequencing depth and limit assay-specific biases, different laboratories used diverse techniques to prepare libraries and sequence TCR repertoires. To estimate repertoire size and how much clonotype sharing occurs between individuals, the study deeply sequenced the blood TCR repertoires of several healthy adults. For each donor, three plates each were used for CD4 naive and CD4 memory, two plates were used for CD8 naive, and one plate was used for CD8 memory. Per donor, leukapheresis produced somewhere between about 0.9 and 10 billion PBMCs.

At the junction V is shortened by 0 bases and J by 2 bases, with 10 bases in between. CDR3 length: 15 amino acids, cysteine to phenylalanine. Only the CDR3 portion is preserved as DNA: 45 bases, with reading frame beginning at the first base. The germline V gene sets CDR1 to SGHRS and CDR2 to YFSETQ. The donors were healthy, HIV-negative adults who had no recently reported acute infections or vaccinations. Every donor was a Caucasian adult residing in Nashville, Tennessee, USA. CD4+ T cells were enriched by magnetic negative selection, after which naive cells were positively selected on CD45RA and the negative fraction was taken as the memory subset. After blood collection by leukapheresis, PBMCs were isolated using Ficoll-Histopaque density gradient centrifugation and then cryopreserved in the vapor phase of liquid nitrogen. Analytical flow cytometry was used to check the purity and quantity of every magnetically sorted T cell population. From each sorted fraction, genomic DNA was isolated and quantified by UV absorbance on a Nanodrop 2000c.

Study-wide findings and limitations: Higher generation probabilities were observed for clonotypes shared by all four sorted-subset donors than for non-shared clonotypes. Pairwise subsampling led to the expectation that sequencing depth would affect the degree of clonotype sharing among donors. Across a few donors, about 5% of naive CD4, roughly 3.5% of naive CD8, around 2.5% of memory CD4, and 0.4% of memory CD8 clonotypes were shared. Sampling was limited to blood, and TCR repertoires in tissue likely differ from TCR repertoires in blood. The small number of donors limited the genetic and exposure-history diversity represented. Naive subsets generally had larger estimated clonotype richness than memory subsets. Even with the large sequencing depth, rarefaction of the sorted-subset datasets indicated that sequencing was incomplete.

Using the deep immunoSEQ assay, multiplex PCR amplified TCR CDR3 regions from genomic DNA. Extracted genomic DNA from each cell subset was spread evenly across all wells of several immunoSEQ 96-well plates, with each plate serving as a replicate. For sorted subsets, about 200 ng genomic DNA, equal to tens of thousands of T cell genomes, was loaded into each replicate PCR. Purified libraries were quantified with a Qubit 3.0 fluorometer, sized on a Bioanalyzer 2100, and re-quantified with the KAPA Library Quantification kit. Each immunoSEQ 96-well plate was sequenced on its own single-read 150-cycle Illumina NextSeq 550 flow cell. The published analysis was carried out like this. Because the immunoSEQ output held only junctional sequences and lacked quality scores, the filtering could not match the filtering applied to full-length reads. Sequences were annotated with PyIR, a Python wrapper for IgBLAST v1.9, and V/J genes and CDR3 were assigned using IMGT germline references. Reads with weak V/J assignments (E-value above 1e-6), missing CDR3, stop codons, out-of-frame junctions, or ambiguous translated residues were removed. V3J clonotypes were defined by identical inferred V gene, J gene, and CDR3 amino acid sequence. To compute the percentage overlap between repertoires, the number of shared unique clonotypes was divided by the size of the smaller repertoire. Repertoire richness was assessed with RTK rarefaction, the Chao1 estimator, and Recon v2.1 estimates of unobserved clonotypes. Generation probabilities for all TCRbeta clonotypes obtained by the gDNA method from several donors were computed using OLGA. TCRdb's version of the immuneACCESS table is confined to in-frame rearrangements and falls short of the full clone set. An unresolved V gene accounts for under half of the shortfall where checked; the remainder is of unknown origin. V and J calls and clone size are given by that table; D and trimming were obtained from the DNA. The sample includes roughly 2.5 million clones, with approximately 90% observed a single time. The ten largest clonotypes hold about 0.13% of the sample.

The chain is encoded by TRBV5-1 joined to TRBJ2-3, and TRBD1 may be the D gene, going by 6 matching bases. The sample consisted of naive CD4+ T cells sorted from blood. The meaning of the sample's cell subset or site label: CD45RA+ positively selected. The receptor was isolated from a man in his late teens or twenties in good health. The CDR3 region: CASSLVAGDTDTQYF. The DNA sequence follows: TGCGCCAGCAGCTTGGTTGCAGGGGACACAGATACGCAGTATTTT.